What follows are 27 T cell receptor beta chains derived from one specimen sequenced in a study of regulatory T cells in long-lasting Graves disease (dated by TCRdb to the early 2020s). The meaning of the sample's time point label: persistent/refractory GD, antithyroid drugs over 5 years with positive TRAb. For both TCR sequencing and RNA sequencing, RNA was extracted from PBMCs using TRIzol. Library construction relied on multiplex PCR. TCRdb names Illumina HiSeq 4000 as the instrument used. To build TCR beta libraries, CDR3 regions were amplified by Arm-PCR using iRepertoire HTBI primers. The public reads were run again by TCRdb, first through fastp at Q25 and then through MiXCR, and only productive beta chains were kept. Here each entry gathers all rows of one CDR3 protein and keeps the most common genes and DNA. In this sample the table shows hundreds of thousands of distinct CDR3 sequences, about a fifth of which occur a single time. Clones ranked in the top ten supply 6.5% to 8% of the sample.

The source was peripheral blood mononuclear cells (PBMCs), collected when the disease was refractory, from a patient treated with antithyroid drugs. All receptors derive from a female donor with Graves disease.

This clonotype has ten or more counts. The chain uses TRBV24-1 and TRBJ1-2, with D uncertain. Trimming stripped 3 bases from V and 6 bases from J, with 10 bases between. CDR3 length: 13 residues. CDR1 is KGHDR, CDR2 SFDVKD, per germline. The CDR3 DNA follows: TGTGCCACCAGTGATCGGGGATCAGATGGCTACACCTTC. It is translated as CATSDRGSDGYTF.

The chain uses TRBV30 and TRBJ2-4, with TRBD1 as a possible D gene (6 bases). V was pared by 2 bases and J by 0 bases, with 17 bases between. Germline V gene data show CDR1 as GTSNPN and CDR2 as SVGIG (reference sequence). CDR3 length equals 17 residues. This chain's CDR3 is CAWSINTGSLAKNIQYF. CDR3 in DNA: TGTGCCTGGAGTATAAATACAGGGTCTCTAGCCAAAAACATTCAGTACTTC.

This clonotype showed up just a few times. The chain combines TRBV5-1 with TRBJ2-7; the D gene could be TRBD1 or TRBD2 (5 bases each). V was trimmed by 3 bases and J by 2 bases, leaving 12 bases between them. Per the germline V gene, CDR1 is SGHRS and CDR2 is YFSETQ. This CDR3 is built from 14 residues. The CDR3 DNA follows: TGCGCCAGCAGCTCGCTGGGGACGGCCTACGAGCAGTACTTC. It is translated as CASSSLGTAYEQYF.

In this sample, this clonotype turned up a few times. This chain links TRBV28 with TRBJ2-1; TRBD2 is a possible D gene (5 bases). The CDR3 is 15 amino acids. Trimming stripped 10 bases from V and 7 bases from J, with 23 bases between. Per the germline V gene, CDR1 is MDHEN and CDR2 is SYDVKM. The CDR3 spells CANRASGSKGNEQFF. CDR3 nucleotide sequence: TGTGCCAACCGAGCGAGCGGTTCTAAGGGTAATGAGCAGTTCTTC.

Worth noting for this clonotype: A clone one base away is much larger, so this may be a read error. This chain links TRBV27 with TRBJ1-2, with D possibly being TRBD1 (5 bases). The CDR3 loop spans 13 amino acids. Looked up from germline, CDR1 is MNHEY and CDR2 is SMNVEV (reference sequence). This CDR3 is CAGSFGDYYGYTF. The CDR3 coding sequence is TGTGCCGGCAGTTTTGGGGACTACTATGGCTACACCTTC.

This clonotype was seen only a few times. The chain joins TRBV6-5 to TRBJ2-7, with TRBD2 matching over 7 bases. Unmatched junction bases numbered 9, after V lost 1 base and J lost 3 bases. Germline V gene data show CDR1 as MNHEY and CDR2 as SVGAGI. This CDR3 region has 16 residues. CDR3 amino acids: CASSYYLEAGNYEQYF. In DNA form, the CDR3 reads TGTGCCAGCAGTTACTATCTTGAAGCGGGAAACTACGAGCAGTACTTC.

This clonotype appeared a few times. The chain employs TRBV7-9 and TRBJ2-7; TRBD1 aligns across 7 bases. The germline V gene has CDR1 SEHNR and CDR2 FQNEAQ (reference sequence). Trimming at V came to 5 bases and at J to 0 bases, leaving 7 bases not matched to a gene. The CDR3 runs 15 residues. CDR3 amino acids: CASSGGQVLSYEQYF. CDR3 DNA: TGTGCCAGCAGCGGCGGACAGGTACTCTCCTACGAGCAGTACTTC.

The chain joins TRBV20-1 to TRBJ1-4; a possible D gene is TRBD1 (6 bases). The V gene lost 3 bases and the J gene lost 7 bases, with 12 bases spanning the gap. Germline V gene data show CDR1 as DFQATT and CDR2 as SNEGSKA (reference sequence). The CDR3 loop spans 13 amino acids. The CDR3 here is CSARGGLLEKLFF. Here the CDR3 DNA reads TGCAGTGCTAGGGGGGGCCTGCTTGAAAAACTGTTTTTT.

This clonotype has ten or more counts. V gene TRBV2 combines with J gene TRBJ2-7; the D gene is possibly TRBD2 (5 bases). CDR1 and CDR2 (germline): SNHLY, FYNNEI. The CDR3 loop spans 15 amino acids. V shed 2 bases and J shed 2 bases, with 13 bases lying between them. The CDR3 DNA is TGTGCCAGCAGTGAACTGATGGGGAGAGCCTACGAGCAGTACTTC. The encoded protein is CASSELMGRAYEQYF.

This clonotype was seen at least ten times. This chain joins TRBV12-3 or TRBV12-4 and TRBJ1-6, with D unclear. The CDR3 length is 13 residues. V was cut by 7 bases and J by 2 bases, with 6 bases left in between. The CDR3 here is CASIRAYNSPLHF. The DNA of the CDR3 is TGTGCCAGCATAAGGGCCTATAATTCACCCCTCCACTTT.

With regard to this clonotype: A read error may explain this, as a much larger clone is one base away. This chain joins TRBV13 and TRBJ1-2, with 7 bases identical to TRBD1. CDR3 size: 12 residues. The V gene end was trimmed by 5 bases and the J gene end by 10 bases; junction bases not matched to a gene: 7. Germline V gene lookup returns CDR1 PRHDT and CDR2 FYEKMQ (reference sequence). The CDR3 spells CASSTGVGDYTF. DNA of the CDR3: TGTGCCAGCAGCACAGGGGTAGGTGACTACACCTTC.

This clonotype has at least ten counts. V is TRBV24-1 and J is TRBJ2-4, with 9 bases identical to TRBD1. The ends lost 0 bases at V and 1 base at J; junction bases unmatched: 0. Germline V CDR1 and CDR2: KGHDR, SFDVKD. This CDR3 region has 16 residues. As DNA, the CDR3 is TGTGCCACCAGTGATTTGGGACAGGGGGCCAAAAACATTCAGTACTTC. Protein sequence: CATSDLGQGAKNIQYF.

This clonotype was observed many times. The chain couples TRBV28 to TRBJ1-6; a weak D match, TRBD1 (5 bases). The CDR3 is 12 residues long. Germline CDR1 MDHEN, CDR2 SYDVKM. Trimming removed 3 bases at V and 14 bases at J, with 11 bases between. CDR3 DNA sequence: TGTGCCAGCAGTTTTGTCCAGGGCACCCTCCACTTT. This encodes CASSFVQGTLHF.

The V call is TRBV4-2, the J call TRBJ2-7; 8 positions agree with TRBD1. V gave up 0 bases and J gave up 13 bases; unmatched junction bases: 8. The CDR3 loop spans 13 amino acids. CDR1 LGHNA and CDR2 YNFKEQ come from the germline V gene. CDR3 protein: CASSQDSADRVYF. Here the CDR3 DNA reads TGTGCCAGCAGCCAAGATTCCGCGGACAGGGTTTACTTC.

Ten or more counts support this clonotype. J is TRBJ2-7 and V is TRBV29-1; 10 bases match TRBD2. The germline gives CDR1 SQVTM, CDR2 ANQGSEA. The V and J ends lost 1 base and 0 bases, in that order; junction bases with no gene match: 3. CDR3 length: 15 amino acids. The CDR3 region has the DNA TGCAGCGTTGAAGCCCCTAGCGGGAGCTCCTACGAGCAGTACTTC. Protein: CSVEAPSGSSYEQYF.

This clonotype came up many times. The DNA of the CDR3 is TGTGCCAGCAGCAAAGGGGTCAGTTACGAGCAGTACTTC. It codes for CASSKGVSYEQYF. V and J are TRBV7-2 and TRBJ2-7, with D possibly being TRBD1 (5 bases). This CDR3 has 13 amino acids. The germline V gene encodes CDR1 SGHTA and CDR2 FQGNSA. The V and J ends lost 5 bases and 4 bases respectively, with 12 bases between them.

This clonotype was counted ten times or more. The CDR3 DNA follows: TGTGCCAGCAGCTTAGATGTGGAGTGGAACGAGCAGTACTTC. Residues: CASSLDVEWNEQYF. The chain employs TRBV11-2 and TRBJ2-7; D is ambiguous. Between the trimmed V and J ends, which lost 0 bases and 5 bases, there was a span of 11 bases. The CDR3 extends over 14 amino acids. In germline, CDR1 is SGHAT, CDR2 FQNNGV.

This clonotype was recorded at least ten times. The rearrangement links TRBV7-2 to TRBJ1-2; tentatively, D is TRBD1 (5 bases). Trimming took off 5 bases at V and 3 bases at J, with 13 bases between the two ends. This CDR3 has 14 residues. The germline V gene encodes CDR1 SGHTA and CDR2 FQGNSA. The CDR3 nucleotides read TGTGCCAGCAGCCCTCAGGGTTTTTACTATGGCTACACCTTC. Its protein is CASSPQGFYYGYTF.

The chain recombines TRBV11-2 with TRBJ2-1, with 9 bases lining up with TRBD1. From germline, CDR1 is SGHAT and CDR2 FQNNGV. The CDR3 is 16 residues long. V shed 5 bases and J 9 bases; nucleotides not matched to a gene: 14. CDR3 region: CASSAHNRDRASEQFF. The CDR3 nucleotides are TGTGCCAGCAGCGCGCATAACCGGGACAGGGCCAGTGAGCAGTTCTTC. The full variable domain, completed using reference TRBV11-2 and TRBJ2-1, is EAGVAQSPRYKIIEKRQSVAFWCNPISGHATLYWYQQILGQGPKLLIQFQNNGVVDDSQLPKDRFSAERLKGVDSTLKIQPAKLEDSAVYLCASSAHNRDRASEQFFGPGTRLTVL.

This clonotype was counted ten times or more. The chain uses TRBV6-1 and TRBJ1-1; D unclear. Germline V CDR1 and CDR2: MNHNS, SASEGT. Deletions cut 6 bases from V and 4 bases from J, with 18 bases between. The CDR3 is made up of 15 amino acids. DNA for the CDR3: TGTGCCAGCAGACCTACTCCGGGTTTCGGCACTGAAGCTTTCTTT. Amino acids: CASRPTPGFGTEAFF.

This clonotype was seen at least ten times. The chain carries TRBV28 and TRBJ2-2, with TRBD2 identical over 8 bases. The V and J ends lost 2 bases and 6 bases, in that order; junction bases with no gene match: 23. In germline, CDR1 is MDHEN, CDR2 SYDVKM. The CDR3 sequence is 21 residues long. The CDR3, as DNA: TGTGCCAGCAGTTTACTCCCCTCCGCGTTTGTCGGGACTAGAGGTGCCGGGGAGCTGTTTTTT. It yields the protein CASSLLPSAFVGTRGAGELFF.

J is TRBJ1-2 and V is TRBV6-1; D is perhaps TRBD1 (6 bases). The CDR3 extends over 16 amino acids. From germline, CDR1 is MNHNS and CDR2 SASEGT. The V and J ends lost 7 bases and 0 bases respectively, with 18 bases between them. CDR3 sequence reads: CASTLRDNPSNYGYTF. The CDR3 nucleotides read TGTGCCAGCACCCTCCGGGACAACCCATCTAACTATGGCTACACCTTC.

To note about this clonotype: A much larger clone lies one base from this, so it may be a read error. The chain links TRBV5-4 to TRBJ1-1; D gene unclear. The V and J ends lost 9 bases and 0 bases respectively, with 12 bases between them. The CDR3 totals 13 residues. Germline loops: CDR1 SGHNT, CDR2 YYREEE (reference sequence). The CDR3 sequence: CANRGDLNTEAFF. The CDR3 coding sequence is TGTGCCAACAGAGGAGATTTGAACACTGAAGCTTTCTTT.

The chain recombines TRBV7-9 with TRBJ1-6, with 12 positions matching TRBD1. Germline-derived CDR1 and CDR2 are SEHNR and FQNEAQ (reference sequence). J was trimmed by 9 bases and V by 5 bases; bases with no gene match: 8. The CDR3 covers 16 residues. Here the CDR3 DNA reads TGTGCCAGCAGCCCCTCTTGGGACAGGGGGCTTTCACCCCTCCACTTT. It is translated as CASSPSWDRGLSPLHF.

This clonotype was seen repeatedly, ten times or more. The rearrangement uses TRBV28 and TRBJ2-7; 7 nucleotides agree with TRBD1. The CDR3 extends over 21 amino acids. Unmatched junction bases numbered 27, after V lost 4 bases and J lost 3 bases. Germline CDR1 reads MDHEN; CDR2 reads SYDVKM. CDR3 residues: CASSSPIQGTRLSPRLYEQYF. The CDR3 DNA reads as TGTGCCAGCAGTTCCCCAATACAGGGGACGCGGCTTTCCCCTCGCCTCTACGAGCAGTACTTC.

In this sample, this clonotype turned up a few times. The chain couples TRBV20-1 to TRBJ2-7; either TRBD1 or TRBD2 may supply D (5 bases each). This CDR3 contains 15 residues. V lost 0 bases and J lost 3, with 15 bases in between. Germline CDR1 DFQATT, CDR2 SNEGSKA (reference sequence). This CDR3 is CSARESAGSLYEQYF. DNA for the CDR3: TGCAGTGCTAGAGAAAGCGCAGGGAGCCTCTACGAGCAGTACTTC.

This clonotype was seen ten or more times. J is TRBJ2-2 and V is TRBV24-1; 8 bases are a match to TRBD1. V shed 12 bases, J shed 6 bases, and the junction held 2 bases outside the gene matches. The V gene's germline CDR1 is KGHDR and CDR2 SFDVKD. CDR3 length: 11 amino acids. CDR3 sequence: CAPQGAGELFF. The CDR3 region has the DNA TGTGCCCCACAGGGGGCCGGGGAGCTGTTTTTT.